The next 3 T cell receptor beta chains were all read from a single sample in a study of PD-1 blockade in mismatch repair-deficient tumors. Using immunoSEQ multiplex PCR, the repertoire was profiled, and TCRdb retains in-frame clones only, with some absent. The table lists approximately 38,000 clones, around 75% of them singletons. The starting material was peripheral blood, obtained 4 weeks after starting pembrolizumab. These receptors originate from an adult with mismatch repair-deficient cancer.

This clone was seen only once. J is TRBJ2-1 and V is TRBV7-9, with TRBD1 matching over 9 bases. CDR1 and CDR2 (germline): SEHNR, FQNEAQ (reference sequence). The CDR3 runs 15 residues. Trimming cost V 4 bases and J 8 bases; bases outside gene matches: 9. The CDR3 is CASSCAGTGYDEQFF. The CDR3 DNA follows: TGTGCCAGCAGCTGTGCCGGGACAGGGTACGATGAGCAGTTCTTC.

This chain joins TRBV15 and TRBJ2-5; D is perhaps TRBD2 (5 bases). The CDR3 sequence is 15 residues long. The germline V gene has CDR1 LNHNV and CDR2 YYDKDF (reference sequence). Trimming shortened V by 3 bases and J by 1 base, and 12 bases separated the two germline ends. The CDR3 sequence is CATSSDLGVQETQYF. The CDR3 DNA reads as TGTGCCACCAGCAGTGACCTCGGGGTCCAAGAGACCCAGTACTTC.

In its sample, this clone was seen a few times. The rearrangement joins TRBV9 to TRBJ1-5, with TRBD1 identical over 7 bases. Germline-derived CDR1 and CDR2 are SGDLS and YYNGEE. There are 14 residues in the CDR3. J gave up 4 bases and V 4 bases, and 5 bases lay outside the gene matches. As DNA, the CDR3 is TGTGCCAGCAGCTTGGGACAGACGAATCAGCCCCAGCATTTT. The encoded protein is CASSLGQTNQPQHF.